Listed here are 4 T cell receptor beta chains from one sample, sequenced in a study of OX40 agonist ivuxolimab in advanced cancers. Profiling relied on immunoSEQ multiplex PCR, and the TCRdb table lists in-frame clones only, not all of them. The sample carries 15,000 to 20,000 clones, around four fifths recorded once. Sequences were derived from CD4+ or CD8+ T cells sorted from blood, sampled in a trial of the OX40 agonist ivuxolimab. These receptors came from an adult with an advanced solid tumor such as melanoma, head and neck, liver or kidney cancer.

The chain is built from TRBV4-3 and TRBJ1-5; 7 nucleotides match TRBD1. This CDR3 has 14 residues. Germline assignment: CDR1 LGHNA and CDR2 YSLEER. The J segment lost 5 bases and the V segment lost 5 bases, leaving 6 bases of the junction unmatched. The CDR3 loop is CASSYDRVDQPQHF. The CDR3 region has the DNA TGCGCCAGCAGCTACGACAGGGTTGATCAGCCCCAGCATTTT.

The V call is TRBV2, the J call TRBJ2-7, with 8 bases fitting TRBD2. The J segment lost 4 bases and the V segment lost 5 bases, leaving 7 bases of the junction unmatched. Germline loops: CDR1 SNHLY, CDR2 FYNNEI. The CDR3 runs to 14 residues. The CDR3, as DNA: TGTGCCAGCAGTCTGGGGACTAGAATTTACGAGCAGTACTTC. Translated, it gives CASSLGTRIYEQYF.

This chain links TRBV5-3 with TRBJ1-5; D is unclear. TRBV5-3 is an ORF, with its function uncertain. There are 13 residues in the CDR3. The V end lost 1 base, the J end lost 4 bases, and 6 bases lay between the germline ends. In DNA, the CDR3 is TGTGCCAGAAGCTTGTACTTAAATCAGCCCCAGCATTTT. This encodes CARSLYLNQPQHF.

This sequence joins TRBV28 and TRBJ1-1, with 7 bases that match TRBD1. Looked up from germline, CDR1 is MDHEN and CDR2 is SYDVKM. J lost 3 bases, V lost 3 bases, and 10 bases had no gene match. The CDR3 extends over 16 amino acids. CDR3 protein: CASSLSPLDRDTEAFF. The CDR3 bases are TGTGCCAGCAGTTTGAGCCCGCTTGACAGGGACACTGAAGCTTTCTTT.